What follows are 21 T cell receptor beta chains derived from one specimen sequenced in a study of T cell changes during pregnancy in multiple sclerosis (dated by TCRdb to about 2019). Libraries were made using the immunoSEQ multiplex PCR assay. Imported from immuneACCESS, the table was reduced by TCRdb to in-frame sequences with V and J called. These copies leave out some clones; in studies compared against another copy, an unresolved V gene accounts for under half, and the cause of the remainder is not known. Here the sample has about 92,000 clones; around 93% occur a single time. The ten largest account for 2% to 2.5% of the sample. The sequencing here drew on peripheral blood, taken in the third trimester of pregnancy. These receptors came from a female donor with multiple sclerosis, enrolled in a pregnancy study.

The chain combines TRBV4-2 with TRBJ2-4; a weak D match, TRBD1 (5 bases). Trimming removed 0 bases from V and 8 bases from J, with 11 bases in between. CDR1 is LGHNA, CDR2 YNFKEQ, per germline. The CDR3 is 14 residues long. The CDR3 region is CASSQENRRDIQYF. In nucleotides, the CDR3 is TGTGCCAGCAGCCAAGAAAACAGGAGAGACATTCAGTACTTC.

This rearrangement joins TRBV4-2 to TRBJ1-2; no firm D call. The ends were cut back, 1 base at V and 8 bases at J, with 11 bases in the middle. CDR1 is LGHNA, CDR2 YNFKEQ, per germline. The CDR3 covers 13 residues. DNA of the CDR3: TGTGCCAGCAGCCAAGCCCGGGAGAGGGGCTACACCTTC. It translates to CASSQARERGYTF.

The genes are TRBV28 and TRBJ2-3; D might be TRBD1 (6 bases). The germline V gene encodes CDR1 MDHEN and CDR2 SYDVKM. Between the trimmed V and J ends, which lost 5 bases and 4 bases, there was a span of 16 bases. The CDR3 is made up of 15 amino acids. CDR3 in amino acids: CASSRTVFGADTQYF. As DNA, the CDR3 is TGTGCCAGCAGTAGGACAGTCTTTGGGGCAGATACGCAGTATTTT.

V and J are TRBV28 and TRBJ1-5; D ambiguous. V gave up 8 bases and J gave up 15 bases, with 23 bases separating them. The CDR3 has 13 residues. Per germline, CDR1 MDHEN and CDR2 SYDVKM. This chain's CDR3 is CASREGPHRLGHF. The CDR3 DNA follows: TGTGCCAGCCGGGAGGGCCCTCATCGTCTGGGGCATTTT.

The chain recombines TRBV18 with TRBJ2-7; tentative D call: TRBD2 (6 bases). The V end was cut by 3 bases, the J end by 10 bases, with 16 bases between. The CDR3 spans 13 residues. Germline CDR1 KGHSH, CDR2 LQKENI. CDR3 bases: TGTGCCAGCTCACCTTGGGACGGGAGCCGACAGTACTTC. Translation: CASSPWDGSRQYF.

The chain joins TRBV7-2 to TRBJ2-7; 10 positions match TRBD1. The J segment lost 3 bases and the V segment lost 6 bases, leaving 2 bases of the junction unmatched. The CDR3 runs 13 residues. Germline CDR1 SGHTA, CDR2 FQGNSA. In DNA form, the CDR3 reads TGTGCCAGCAGTGGACAGGGGGACTACGAGCAGTACTTC. It is translated as CASSGQGDYEQYF.

The genes are TRBV5-1 and TRBJ2-6; TRBD2 matches 9 bases. The CDR3 runs to 18 residues. Germline values: CDR1 SGHRS, CDR2 YFSETQ. V lost 2 bases to trimming and J lost 0 bases; unmatched junction nucleotides: 6. As DNA, the CDR3 is TGCGCCAGCAGCTTCAATCTAGCGGGATTCTCTGGGGCCAACGTCCTGACTTTC. This encodes CASSFNLAGFSGANVLTF.

The chain uses TRBV2 and TRBJ2-3, with a weak D call TRBD2 (6 bases). Germline CDR1 reads SNHLY; CDR2 reads FYNNEI. The CDR3 length is 12 residues. Trimming stripped 10 bases from V and 4 bases from J, with 12 bases between. The CDR3 DNA follows: TGTGCCAACCAAGGGGAGGCAGATACGCAGTATTTT. Protein product: CANQGEADTQYF. Variable domain in full (rest from reference TRBV2 and TRBJ2-3): EPEVTQTPSHQVTQMGQEVILRCVPISNHLYFYWYRQILGQKVEFLVSFYNNEISEKSEIFDDQFSVERPDGSNFTLKIRSTKLEDSAMYFCANQGEADTQYFGPGTRLTVL.

This clone was seen only once. The V call is TRBV15, the J call TRBJ1-2; tentatively, D is TRBD1 (5 bases). V lost 0 bases to trimming and J lost 5 bases, with 16 bases between them. Germline CDR1 LNHNV, CDR2 YYDKDF (reference sequence). CDR3 size: 16 residues. The CDR3 DNA sequence: TGTGCCACCAGCAGAGAGCCCGGCAGGGCTGCGTATGGCTACACCTTC. Translating it yields CATSREPGRAAYGYTF.

The chain combines TRBV28 with TRBJ1-1; tentatively, D is TRBD1 (5 bases). The CDR3 runs to 12 residues. The V end lost 4 bases, the J end lost 11 bases, and 14 bases lay between the germline ends. Germline CDR1 and CDR2: MDHEN and SYDVKM. This chain's CDR3 is CASSYPGSRAFF. CDR3 bases: TGTGCCAGCAGTTACCCAGGGTCGAGGGCTTTCTTT.

As DNA, the CDR3 is TGCAGCGTGGGGGCTAGCGGGAGCACCTACGAGCAGTACTTC. Its protein product is CSVGASGSTYEQYF. The gene calls are TRBV29-1 and TRBJ2-7; 10 bases map to TRBD2. J lost 2 bases, V lost 6 bases, and 7 bases had no gene match. The CDR3 runs to 14 residues. Per the germline V gene, CDR1 is SQVTM and CDR2 is ANQGSEA.

V and J are TRBV28 and TRBJ1-2; 7 nucleotides align to TRBD1. The CDR3 runs 15 residues. Germline loops: CDR1 MDHEN, CDR2 SYDVKM. V dropped 2 bases and J dropped 4; count of bases not matched to a gene: 7. Written as DNA, the CDR3 is TGTGCCAGCAGTTTAGTTAGGACAGGCACCTATGGCTACACCTTC. It yields the protein CASSLVRTGTYGYTF.

This clone was observed a single time. This chain uses TRBV19 with TRBJ2-1, with 7 bases fitting TRBD2. With V trimmed by 5 bases and J by 0 bases, 7 bases remained unmatched. There are 16 residues in the CDR3. Germline V gene lookup returns CDR1 LNHDA and CDR2 SQIVND (reference sequence). This CDR3 reads CASSPSGISSYNEQFF. In DNA form, the CDR3 reads TGTGCCAGTAGTCCGAGCGGGATTAGCTCCTACAATGAGCAGTTCTTC.

The CDR3 DNA is TGTGCAAGTCGCTTAAGGAGCGGGAGGCCCTACGAGCAGTACTTC. Translating it yields CASRLRSGRPYEQYF. The V and J genes are TRBV12-2 and TRBJ2-7; the table's D call, TRBD2, has no DNA check behind it. TRBV12-2 is a known pseudogene. The CDR3 is 15 amino acids.

The chain recombines TRBV27 with TRBJ2-1; D is ambiguous. The CDR3 has 12 residues. The germline V gene has CDR1 MNHEY and CDR2 SMNVEV (reference sequence). Trimming shortened V by 4 bases and J by 5 bases, and 6 bases separated the two germline ends. DNA for the CDR3: TGTGCCAGCAGTTCTCTAAACAATGAGCAGTTCTTC. Residues: CASSSLNNEQFF.

V usage is TRBV27 and J usage is TRBJ2-1; 7 bases line up with TRBD1. After removal of 7 bases from V and 5 bases from J, the junction contained 2 bases not matched to a gene. Germline CDR1 is MNHEY and CDR2 is SMNVEV (reference sequence). The length of the CDR3 is 12 residues. In DNA form, the CDR3 reads TGTGCCAGCAAGGACAGGAACAATGAGCAGTTCTTC. It translates to CASKDRNNEQFF.

The CDR3 reads CASTAGTGNYEQYF. The DNA for the CDR3 is TGTGCCAGCACCGCCGGGACAGGAAATTACGAGCAGTACTTC. This rearrangement joins TRBV9 to TRBJ2-7; 8 bases align to TRBD1. The CDR3 extends over 14 amino acids. Germline lookup yields CDR1 SGDLS and CDR2 YYNGEE. Trimming removed 6 bases from V and 4 bases from J; junction bases left unmatched: 9. Full variable domain (remainder filled in from reference TRBV9 and TRBJ2-7): DSGVTQTPKHLITATGQRVTLRCSPRSGDLSVYWYQQSLDQGLQFLIQYYNGEERAKGNILERFSAQQFPDLHSELNLSSLELGDSALYFCASTAGTGNYEQYFGPGTRLTVT.

The rearrangement uses TRBV28 and TRBJ1-1, with a weak D call TRBD1 (5 bases). The CDR3 runs 11 residues. From germline, CDR1 is MDHEN and CDR2 SYDVKM. The V end lost 6 bases, the J end lost 7 bases, and 9 bases lay between the germline ends. The CDR3 DNA reads as TGTGCCAGCAGCATGACAGTTGAAGCTTTCTTT. Translation: CASSMTVEAFF.

This rearrangement joins TRBV9 to TRBJ2-2, with 8 bases fitting TRBD2. Germline V lookup: CDR1 SGDLS, CDR2 YYNGEE. CDR3 size: 15 residues. Losses at the gene ends were 3 bases for V and 0 bases for J; bases not matched to a gene: 1. CDR3 in amino acids: CASSGGLANTGELFF. The CDR3 DNA is TGTGCCAGCAGCGGGGGACTAGCGAACACCGGGGAGCTGTTTTTT.

The chain uses TRBV19 and TRBJ2-7, with D maybe TRBD2 (6 bases). Trimming pared 8 bases from V and 2 bases from J, leaving 13 bases between. The CDR3 is 13 residues long. CDR1 is LNHDA and CDR2 is SQIVND in the germline V gene (reference sequence). CDR3 coding DNA: TGTGCCAGTGGGGACTCCACAACCTACGAGCAGTACTTC. Its protein product is CASGDSTTYEQYF.

The chain has TRBV27 and TRBJ2-1; D perhaps matches TRBD1 (6 bases). Germline V gene lookup returns CDR1 MNHEY and CDR2 SMNVEV (reference sequence). The CDR3 loop spans 14 amino acids. Trimming took off 4 bases at V and 5 bases at J, with 12 bases between the two ends. This CDR3 reads CASSSRWTDNEQFF. In DNA, the CDR3 is TGTGCCAGCAGTTCCAGGTGGACAGACAATGAGCAGTTCTTC.